This entry lists 30 T cell receptor beta chains sequenced from one sample in a study of blood T cell repertoires in COVID-19. This table comes from immunoSEQ multiplex PCR, and its TCRdb copy is limited to in-frame clones, with some not included. The sample lists almost 400,000 clones, under 90% seen once, with about 1.8% in the top ten. Input material: PBMCs or T cells enriched from blood (not recorded which). The receptors were sampled from a woman aged 25 to 39 who had recovered from COVID-19.

This chain connects TRBV18 to TRBJ2-3, with D possibly being TRBD2 (6 bases). Per the germline V gene, CDR1 is KGHSH and CDR2 is LQKENI. V lost 3 bases to trimming and J lost 1 base, with 14 bases between them. The CDR3 is 16 amino acids. This CDR3 is CASSPLEGTGTDTQYF. The CDR3 DNA is TGTGCCAGCTCACCTCTGGAGGGGACCGGCACAGATACGCAGTATTTT.

The chain has TRBV2 and TRBJ1-2; the D gene is possibly TRBD1 (6 bases). Per germline, CDR1 SNHLY and CDR2 FYNNEI. The V and J ends lost 5 bases and 7 bases respectively, with 14 bases between them. The CDR3 is made up of 13 amino acids. The CDR3, as DNA: TGTGCCAGCAGTTACAGGGTAACATTTGGCTACACCTTC. It yields the protein CASSYRVTFGYTF.

The gene calls are TRBV15 and TRBJ2-7, with 9 bases aligning to TRBD1. V shed 3 bases and J 0 bases; nucleotides not matched to a gene: 3. CDR1 LNHNV and CDR2 YYDKDF come from the germline V gene (reference sequence). The CDR3 is made up of 15 amino acids. The CDR3 nucleotides are TGTGCCACCAGCAGGGGACAGGGCCCCTCCTACGAGCAGTACTTC. Protein product: CATSRGQGPSYEQYF. The full variable domain, its missing parts supplied by reference TRBV15 and TRBJ2-7, is DAMVIQNPRYQVTQFGKPVTLSCSQTLNHNVMYWYQQKSSQAPKLLFHYYDKDFNNEADTPDNFQSRRPNTSFCFLDIRSPGLGDTAMYLCATSRGQGPSYEQYFGPGTRLTVT.

The chain is built from TRBV14 and TRBJ1-4, with unresolved D. Germline V gene data show CDR1 as SGHDN and CDR2 as FVKESK. Trimming took off 0 bases at V and 2 bases at J, with 10 bases between the two ends. This CDR3 has 16 residues. CDR3 region: CASSQDWPSTNEKLFF. The CDR3, as DNA: TGTGCCAGCAGCCAAGATTGGCCGTCCACTAATGAAAAACTGTTTTTT.

The CDR3 protein is CASSLRATTATNEKLFF. The CDR3 DNA follows: TGTGCCAGCAGCTTACGTGCGACAACCGCAACTAATGAAAAACTGTTTTTT. The chain has TRBV7-9 and TRBJ1-4; D unresolved. Looked up from germline, CDR1 is SEHNR and CDR2 is FQNEAQ (reference sequence). The CDR3 loop spans 17 amino acids. Trimming shortened V by 2 bases and J by 0 bases, and 13 bases separated the two germline ends.

The chain joins TRBV28 to TRBJ2-1; TRBD1 agrees at 11 bases. CDR1 MDHEN and CDR2 SYDVKM come from the germline V gene. This CDR3 has 15 residues. The J segment lost 7 bases and the V segment lost 6 bases, leaving 8 bases of the junction unmatched. CDR3 sequence: CASRRPDRGLNEQFF. In DNA, the CDR3 is TGTGCCAGCAGACGCCCGGACAGGGGGCTAAATGAGCAGTTCTTC.

The J gene is TRBJ1-3, the V gene TRBV7-8, with 8 nucleotides matching TRBD1. The CDR3 totals 18 residues. V shed 5 bases and J 0 bases; nucleotides not matched to a gene: 12. The V gene's germline CDR1 is SGHVS and CDR2 FQNEAQ. CDR3 nucleotides: TGTGCCAGCAGCCTTGGGACAGGCGCAACGATCTCTGGAAACACCATATATTTT. It specifies CASSLGTGATISGNTIYF.

J is TRBJ2-2 and V is TRBV5-1, with a possible D match to TRBD1 (6 bases). V was clipped by 2 bases and J by 6 bases, with 11 bases between them. The CDR3 covers 14 residues. From germline, CDR1 is SGHRS and CDR2 YFSETQ. Here the CDR3 DNA reads TGCGCCAGCAGCTTTTACAGGGTTCCCGGGGAGCTGTTTTTT. Translation: CASSFYRVPGELFF.

The CDR3 reads CASSQGQGALYEQYF. The CDR3 bases are TGTGCCAGCAGCCAAGGTCAGGGGGCCCTCTACGAGCAGTACTTC. This sequence joins TRBV4-2 and TRBJ2-7, with 8 nucleotides matching TRBD1. The CDR3 has 15 amino acids. Per the germline V gene, CDR1 is LGHNA and CDR2 is YNFKEQ. J gave up 3 bases and V 1 base, and 5 bases lay outside the gene matches.

The chain joins TRBV6-2 or TRBV6-3 to TRBJ2-6, with 9 bases lining up with TRBD1. This CDR3 region has 19 residues. V trimming: 2 bases; J trimming: 3 bases; junction bases outside the gene matches: 11. Germline V gives CDR1 MNHEY, CDR2 SVGEGT. CDR3 sequence reads: CASSYTSSRDRVGANVLTF. The CDR3 DNA follows: TGTGCCAGCAGTTACACCTCGTCCCGGGACAGGGTTGGGGCCAACGTCCTGACTTTC.

V usage is TRBV25-1 and J usage is TRBJ2-7; possible D gene TRBD2, 8 bases. The CDR3 sequence is 16 residues long. V was clipped by 5 bases and J by 2 bases, with 19 bases between them. The V gene's germline CDR1 is MGHDK and CDR2 SYGVNS. The CDR3 loop reads CASSPGREGAAYEQYF. The CDR3 DNA sequence: TGTGCCAGCAGTCCCGGGAGGGAGGGGGCTGCCTACGAGCAGTACTTC.

The chain combines TRBV5-6 with TRBJ2-2, with 8 positions matching TRBD2. The germline gives CDR1 SGHDT, CDR2 YYEEEE. V lost 0 bases and J lost 3; bases outside the gene matches: 7. The CDR3 extends over 17 amino acids. As DNA, the CDR3 is TGTGCCAGCAGCTTGGTGGTAGCGGGACCGTACACCGGGGAGCTGTTTTTT. Protein product: CASSLVVAGPYTGELFF. Based on the CDR3 plus reference TRBV5-6 and TRBJ2-2, the full variable domain is DAGVTQSPTHLIKTRGQQVTLRCSPKSGHDTVSWYQQALGQGPQFIFQYYEEEERQRGNFPDRFSGHQFPNYSSELNVNALLLGDSALYLCASSLVVAGPYTGELFFGEGSRLTVL.

The chain combines TRBV7-3 with TRBJ1-6; D is unresolved. V was clipped by 2 bases and J by 12 bases, with 11 bases between them. Germline V CDR1 and CDR2: SGHTA, FQGTGA. This CDR3 comprises 13 residues. CDR3 sequence reads: CASSLDSIGPLHF. For the CDR3, the DNA is TGTGCCAGCAGCTTAGACTCCATCGGACCCCTCCACTTT.

V gene TRBV7-9 combines with J gene TRBJ2-7, with TRBD1 identical over 7 bases. The CDR3 runs 14 residues. Germline trimming cut 5 bases from V and 6 bases from J; bases unmatched to any gene: 10. The V gene's germline CDR1 is SEHNR and CDR2 FQNEAQ (reference sequence). Here the CDR3 DNA reads TGTGCCAGCAGCCAAGATCCGACAGGGCTCGAGCAGTACTTC. It yields the protein CASSQDPTGLEQYF.

J is TRBJ1-4 and V is TRBV19; D possibly corresponds to TRBD1 (5 bases). CDR1 is LNHDA, CDR2 SQIVND, per germline (reference sequence). V was clipped by 6 bases and J by 3 bases, with 14 bases between them. The CDR3 is 15 amino acids. For the CDR3, the DNA is TGTGCCAGTAGGCCGGCGATAGGGGCTAATGAAAAACTGTTTTTT. It encodes CASRPAIGANEKLFF.

The chain combines TRBV4-2 with TRBJ1-1; no reliable D call. V lost 0 bases to trimming and J lost 3 bases, with 8 bases between them. Germline V lookup: CDR1 LGHNA, CDR2 YNFKEQ. This CDR3 region has 14 residues. The CDR3 DNA reads TGTGCCAGCAGCCAAGAGGAGGAGGACACTGAAGCTTTCTTT. Its protein is CASSQEEEDTEAFF.

J is TRBJ1-2 and V is TRBV25-1, with D possibly being TRBD1 (5 bases). In germline, CDR1 is MGHDK, CDR2 SYGVNS. The CDR3 contains 14 residues. Deletions cut 2 bases from V and 3 bases from J, with 10 bases between. The CDR3 sequence is CASSENQGYYGYTF. CDR3 DNA: TGTGCCAGCAGTGAAAATCAGGGATACTATGGCTACACCTTC.

The gene calls are TRBV5-8 and TRBJ1-5; D is perhaps TRBD1 (5 bases). Per the germline V gene, CDR1 is SGHTS and CDR2 is YDEGEE. This CDR3 is built from 15 residues. Trimming took 0 bases from V and 5 from J, leaving 12 bases between them. The CDR3 DNA follows: TGTGCCAGCAGCTTGGTTCGGGGGAGTCATCAGCCCCAGCATTTT. Translated: CASSLVRGSHQPQHF.

The chain is built from TRBV6-5 and TRBJ1-5; no definite D call. The germline V and J ends were trimmed by 6 bases and 3 bases, with 6 bases remaining between them. CDR3 length: 12 amino acids. Per the germline V gene, CDR1 is MNHEY and CDR2 is SVGAGI. The CDR3 spells CASRGLNQPQHF. CDR3 coding DNA: TGTGCCAGCAGGGGCCTCAATCAGCCCCAGCATTTT.

This chain uses TRBV30 with TRBJ2-3; D is undetermined. With 3 bases removed from V and 1 base from J, the gap between germline ends came to 8 bases. CDR3 length: 13 amino acids. Germline loops: CDR1 GTSNPN, CDR2 SVGIG (reference sequence). The CDR3 DNA reads as TGTGCCTGGAGGAATCGGGGCACAGATACGCAGTATTTT. This codes for CAWRNRGTDTQYF.

This clone was seen only once. The V call is TRBV27, the J call TRBJ1-4; the match to TRBD1 covers 7 bases. The CDR3 covers 16 residues. CDR1 is MNHEY and CDR2 is SMNVEV in the germline V gene (reference sequence). V trimming: 4 bases; J trimming: 2 bases; junction bases outside the gene matches: 7. The CDR3 is CASSYPDRETNEKLFF. As DNA, the CDR3 is TGTGCCAGCAGTTACCCCGACAGGGAGACTAATGAAAAACTGTTTTTT.

The chain links TRBV9 to TRBJ2-2, with D tentatively TRBD2 (7 bases). Germline V lookup: CDR1 SGDLS, CDR2 YYNGEE. Trimming pared 0 bases from V and 13 bases from J, leaving 16 bases between. There are 14 residues in the CDR3. In DNA form, the CDR3 reads TGTGCCAGCAGCGTAGAAGTGTGGGGGGGCCGGCTGTTTTTT. It codes for CASSVEVWGGRLFF.

In its sample, this clone was seen once. The chain joins TRBV5-6 to TRBJ2-1; 7 positions match TRBD1. The germline CDR1 and CDR2 sequences are SGHDT and YYEEEE. This CDR3 has 15 amino acids. V was clipped by 3 bases and J by 8 bases; unmatched bases: 11. CDR3 residues: CASSSTGTAVYEQFF. The CDR3 region has the DNA TGTGCCAGCAGCTCTACCGGGACAGCGGTATATGAGCAGTTCTTC. The whole variable domain, filled in from reference TRBV5-6 and TRBJ2-1, reads DAGVTQSPTHLIKTRGQQVTLRCSPKSGHDTVSWYQQALGQGPQFIFQYYEEEERQRGNFPDRFSGHQFPNYSSELNVNALLLGDSALYLCASSSTGTAVYEQFFGPGTRLTVL.

This sequence joins TRBV3-1 (or the pseudogene TRBV3-2) and TRBJ1-4, with 9 positions matching TRBD1. V shed 4 bases, J shed 6 bases, and the junction held 3 bases outside the gene matches. In germline, CDR1 is LGHDT, CDR2 YNNKEL (reference sequence). This CDR3 spans 14 amino acids. The CDR3 sequence is CASSRRQGDEKLFF. The DNA of the CDR3 is TGTGCCAGCAGCCGCAGACAGGGGGATGAAAAACTGTTTTTT.

The V and J genes are TRBV28 and TRBJ1-5, with a weak D call TRBD1 (5 bases). In germline, CDR1 is MDHEN, CDR2 SYDVKM. V dropped 4 bases and J dropped 4 bases, with 23 bases sitting between them. The CDR3 contains 18 residues. This chain's CDR3 is CASSSNMLQGNPNQPQHF. The CDR3 nucleotides are TGTGCCAGCAGTTCCAACATGCTTCAGGGAAACCCTAATCAGCCCCAGCATTTT.

V usage is TRBV28 and J usage is TRBJ1-4; TRBD1 is a possible D gene (6 bases). CDR1 is MDHEN, CDR2 SYDVKM, per germline. Trimming took off 6 bases at V and 7 bases at J, with 21 bases between the two ends. CDR3 size: 16 residues. In DNA form, the CDR3 reads TGTGCCAGCAGCTTCCTTTCTCAGGGGCTTGGTGAAAAACTGTTTTTT. It is translated as CASSFLSQGLGEKLFF.

J is TRBJ1-2 and V is TRBV25-1; 8 nucleotides agree with TRBD1. Per the germline V gene, CDR1 is MGHDK and CDR2 is SYGVNS. Trimming at V came to 4 bases and at J to 2 bases, leaving 3 bases not matched to a gene. This CDR3 contains 14 residues. The CDR3 DNA follows: TGTGCCAGCAGTGTGACAGGGGTAAACTATGGCTACACCTTC. Translating it yields CASSVTGVNYGYTF.

The CDR3 loop is CAWTGGGEGYTF. The CDR3, as DNA: TGTGCCTGGACAGGGGGCGGGGAAGGCTACACCTTC. The chain has TRBV30 and TRBJ1-2, with 8 bases fitting TRBD1. V lost 4 bases, J lost 8 bases, and 6 bases stayed unmatched. From germline, CDR1 is GTSNPN and CDR2 SVGIG (reference sequence). This CDR3 is built from 12 residues.

J is TRBJ1-6 and V is TRBV13; 9 nucleotides align to TRBD1. Germline CDR1 is PRHDT and CDR2 is FYEKMQ (reference sequence). J lost 10 bases, V lost 5 bases, and 6 bases had no gene match. The CDR3 totals 14 residues. Here the CDR3 DNA reads TGTGCCAGCAGCCTGGACAGGGGACGATCACCCCTCCACTTT. Its translation: CASSLDRGRSPLHF.

The V gene is TRBV5-1, the J gene TRBJ2-4; TRBD2 matches at 10 bases. The CDR3 totals 16 residues. The V and J ends lost 1 base and 2 bases, in that order; junction bases with no gene match: 3. Germline lookup yields CDR1 SGHRS and CDR2 YFSETQ. CDR3 loop: CASSLLAGDPKNIQYF. In nucleotides, the CDR3 is TGCGCCAGCAGCTTGCTAGCGGGGGACCCCAAAAACATTCAGTACTTC.